The 8 T cell receptor beta chains in this list originate from one sample, sequenced in a study of OX40 agonist ivuxolimab in advanced cancers. Profiling relied on immunoSEQ multiplex PCR, and the TCRdb table lists in-frame clones only, not all of them. Of about 57,000 clones detected, just under 95% appear once; the ten largest clones hold approximately 25%. This specimen was CD4+ or CD8+ T cells sorted from blood, taken in a trial of the OX40 agonist ivuxolimab. The receptor source for this set is an adult with an advanced solid tumor such as melanoma, head and neck, liver or kidney cancer.

This clone was detected a few times. The CDR3 coding sequence is TGTGCCAGCAGCCCATCAAAAGAACAGGGCGGGGAGACCCAGTACTTC. Its protein is CASSPSKEQGGETQYF. The V call is TRBV7-9, the J call TRBJ2-5; maybe TRBD1 (6 bases). The CDR3 contains 16 residues. Germline V gene data show CDR1 as SEHNR and CDR2 as FQNEAQ (reference sequence). V was trimmed by 5 bases and J by 5 bases, leaving 21 bases between them.

The chain uses TRBV28 and TRBJ2-7; possibly TRBD2 for D (6 bases). Germline loops: CDR1 MDHEN, CDR2 SYDVKM. The CDR3 consists of 15 residues. V lost 6 bases to trimming and J lost 0 bases, with 15 bases between them. CDR3 protein: CASSPPGLPSYEQYF. The CDR3 DNA reads as TGTGCCAGCAGCCCTCCGGGACTTCCCTCCTACGAGCAGTACTTC.

V and J are TRBV9 and TRBJ2-2; D possibly corresponds to TRBD2 (6 bases). The V end was cut by 0 bases, the J end by 6 bases, with 6 bases between. Germline loops: CDR1 SGDLS, CDR2 YYNGEE. The CDR3 is 13 amino acids. The CDR3 loop is CASSVGEAGELFF. The CDR3, as DNA: TGTGCCAGCAGCGTAGGGGAGGCCGGGGAGCTGTTTTTT.

The chain uses TRBV2 and TRBJ1-5; 7 nucleotides line up with TRBD1. V lost 7 bases and J lost 1; bases outside the gene matches: 4. CDR3 length equals 14 residues. CDR1 and CDR2 (germline): SNHLY, FYNNEI. CDR3 amino acids: CASNEDRSNQPQHF. DNA for the CDR3: TGTGCCAGCAACGAGGACAGGAGCAATCAGCCCCAGCATTTT.

The chain joins TRBV21-1 to TRBJ2-7. TRBV21-1 is a pseudogene locus. The CDR3 length is 12 residues. The CDR3 DNA sequence: TGTGCCAGCAGCCACTGGCTCTACGAGCAGTACTTC. It translates to CASSHWLYEQYF.

CDR3 DNA: TGTGCCAGCAGCTTAAAGCCAGAGTACAATGAGCAGTTCTTC. The encoded protein is CASSLKPEYNEQFF. V gene TRBV7-9 combines with J gene TRBJ2-1, with D uncertain. This CDR3 is built from 14 residues. The V and J ends lost 2 bases and 4 bases respectively, with 9 bases between them. Germline V CDR1 and CDR2: SEHNR, FQNEAQ (reference sequence).

A single count supports this clone. The chain combines TRBV28 with TRBJ2-7; D might be TRBD2 (6 bases). CDR1 MDHEN and CDR2 SYDVKM come from the germline V gene. Trimming stripped 3 bases from V and 4 bases from J, with 19 bases between. The CDR3 is 16 residues long. The CDR3 sequence is CASSFNRRLGDYEQYF. The CDR3 coding sequence is TGTGCCAGCAGTTTTAATCGGAGACTAGGAGATTACGAGCAGTACTTC.

The chain joins TRBV7-9 to TRBJ2-1; 10 positions agree with TRBD2. The length of the CDR3 is 16 residues. J lost 4 bases, V lost 2 bases, and 5 bases had no gene match. Per germline, CDR1 SEHNR and CDR2 FQNEAQ (reference sequence). In DNA form, the CDR3 reads TGTGCCAGCAGCTTATCAGCGGGAGGGATATACAATGAGCAGTTCTTC. This encodes CASSLSAGGIYNEQFF. Using reference TRBV7-9 and TRBJ2-1 for the parts outside the CDR3, the full variable domain is DTGVSQNPRHKITKRGQNVTFRCDPISEHNRLYWYRQTLGQGPEFLTYFQNEAQLEKSRLLSDRFSAERPKGSFSTLEIQRTEQGDSAMYLCASSLSAGGIYNEQFFGPGTRLTVL.